This T cell receptor beta chain was documented in a study of control samples from healthy donors and cancer patients (dated by TCRdb to about 2020). As regards this clone: It has no known antigen specificity. Nothing much larger sits one base from this clone, and base qualities are not available.

In the germline V gene, CDR1 corresponds to SGHDT and CDR2 to YYEEEE. V lost 2 bases and J lost 2 bases; the stretch between them is 16 bases long. The CDR3 runs 16 residues from the cysteine to the phenylalanine. Just the 48-base CDR3 DNA is kept, in frame starting at base 1. Libraries were built with the immunoSEQ multiplex PCR assay. TCRdb provides this immuneACCESS table in a form limited to in-frame rearrangements. Some clones are lacking; in checked studies, under half of them reflect an unresolved V gene, and why the rest are absent is not known. In this sample the table shows roughly 99,000 clones, roughly 86% of which occur a single time. The leading ten clones occupy roughly 2% of the sample.

The rearrangement combines TRBV5-6 with TRBJ2-5; the D gene is possibly TRBD1 or TRBD2, with 5 bases matching each. The receptor comes from a man aged 55 to 69 in good health. Sequencing was carried out using blood. The CDR3: CASSLKLRDPQETQYF. The nucleotide sequence reads as follows: TGTGCCAGCAGCTTAAAGCTCCGGGACCCACAAGAGACCCAGTACTTC. Here the CDR3 is joined to the reference TRBV5-6 and TRBJ2-5 genes, and the full variable domain is: DAGVTQSPTHLIKTRGQQVTLRCSPKSGHDTVSWYQQALGQGPQFIFQYYEEEERQRGNFPDRFSGHQFPNYSSELNVNALLLGDSALYLCASSLKLRDPQETQYFGPGTRLLVL.